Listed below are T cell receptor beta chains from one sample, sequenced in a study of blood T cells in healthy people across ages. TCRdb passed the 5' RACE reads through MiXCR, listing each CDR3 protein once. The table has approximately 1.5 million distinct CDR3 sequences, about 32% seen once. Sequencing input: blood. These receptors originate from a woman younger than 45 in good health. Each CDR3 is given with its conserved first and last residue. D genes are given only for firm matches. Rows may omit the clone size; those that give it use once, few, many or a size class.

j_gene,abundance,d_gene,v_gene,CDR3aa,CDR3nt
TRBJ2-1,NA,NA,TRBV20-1,CSARAGQLNEQFF,TGCAGTGCTAGGGCGGGACAGCTCAATGAGCAGTTCTTC
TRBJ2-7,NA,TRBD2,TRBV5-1,CASSLSLAGPSEQYF,TGCGCCAGCAGCTTGAGCCTAGCGGGGCCGTCGGAGCAGTACTTC
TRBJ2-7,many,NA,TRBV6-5,CASSYSTEHIREQYF,TGTGCCAGCAGTTACTCGACCGAGCATATTCGGGAGCAGTACTTC
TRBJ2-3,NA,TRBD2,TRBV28,CASSRGGTRRTDTQYF,TGTGCCAGCAGCCGTGGCGGGACTAGGCGCACAGATACGCAGTATTTT
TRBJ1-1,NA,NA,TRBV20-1,CSASRQSPKEAFF,TGCAGTGCCAGCCGACAGTCCCCAAAGGAAGCTTTCTTT
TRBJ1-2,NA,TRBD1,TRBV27,CASSSRTGSSVNGYTF,TGTGCCAGCAGTTCCAGGACAGGGTCTTCGGTAAATGGCTACACCTTC
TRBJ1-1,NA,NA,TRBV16,CASSPTPGWDTEAFF,TGTGCCAGCAGCCCAACCCCGGGGTGGGACACTGAAGCTTTCTTT
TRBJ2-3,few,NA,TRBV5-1,CASGLAWVTDTQYF,TGCGCCAGCGGCTTGGCCTGGGTGACAGATACGCAGTATTTT
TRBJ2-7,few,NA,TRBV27,CASTPSPRTDNTYEQYF,TGTGCCAGCACCCCTTCGCCCAGGACGGACAATACCTACGAGCAGTACTTC
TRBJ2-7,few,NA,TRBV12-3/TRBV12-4,CASSFGGMNDEQYF,TGTGCCAGCAGTTTCGGCGGGATGAACGACGAGCAGTACTTC
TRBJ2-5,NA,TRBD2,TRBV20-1,CSANPSGGDQQETQYF,TGCAGTGCTAACCCTAGCGGGGGAGACCAACAAGAGACCCAGTACTTC
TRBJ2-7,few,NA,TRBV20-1,CSPRLARNSYEQYF,TGCAGTCCCCGTCTGGCCAGGAACTCCTACGAGCAGTACTTC
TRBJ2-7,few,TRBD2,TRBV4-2,CASSQDSGGPYEQYF,TGTGCCAGCAGCCAAGATTCGGGGGGGCCCTACGAGCAGTACTTC
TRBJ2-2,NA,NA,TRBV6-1,CASSVIKPGELFF,TGTGCCAGCAGTGTTATAAAACCCGGGGAGCTGTTTTTT
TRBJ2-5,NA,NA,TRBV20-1,CSASPTGRQETQYF,TGCAGTGCTAGCCCCACGGGGAGACAAGAGACCCAGTACTTC
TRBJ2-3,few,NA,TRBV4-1,CASSPSVWGGDTQYF,TGCGCCAGCAGCCCGAGCGTTTGGGGAGGAGATACGCAGTATTTT
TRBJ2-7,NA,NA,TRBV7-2,CASSVLSSSYEQYF,TGTGCCAGCAGCGTCCTAAGTAGCTCCTACGAGCAGTACTTC
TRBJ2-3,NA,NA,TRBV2,CASTDWTGDTQYF,TGTGCCAGCACCGATTGGACGGGGGATACGCAGTATTTT
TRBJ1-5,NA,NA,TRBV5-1,CASSSGGQVNQPQHF,TGCGCCAGCAGCTCCGGCGGGCAAGTCAATCAGCCCCAGCATTTT
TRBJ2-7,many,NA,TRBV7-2,CASSLVAGRSEQYF,TGTGCCAGCAGCTTAGTTGCGGGACGGAGCGAGCAGTACTTC
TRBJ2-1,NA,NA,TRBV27,CASSSRLPGGEQFF,TGTGCCAGCAGTTCTCGCCTGCCGGGTGGAGAGCAGTTCTTC
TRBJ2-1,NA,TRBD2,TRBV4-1,CASSQAGGRHYNEQFF,TGCGCCAGCAGCCAAGCGGGGGGGAGGCACTACAATGAGCAGTTCTTC
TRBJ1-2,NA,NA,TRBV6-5,CASTRGGADDYGYTF,TGTGCCAGCACCAGAGGGGGGGCTGACGACTATGGCTACACCTTC
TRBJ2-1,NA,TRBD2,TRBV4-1,CASSRAGTSGTRF,TGCGCCAGCAGCCGGGCGGGGACTAGCGGGACCCGATTC
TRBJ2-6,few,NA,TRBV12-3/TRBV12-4,CASTSLTVLTF,TGTGCCAGCACCAGCCTGACCGTCCTGACTTTC
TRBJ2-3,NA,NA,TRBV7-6,CASSLATLRTDTQYF,TGTGCCAGCAGCTTAGCAACCCTTCGCACAGATACGCAGTATTTT
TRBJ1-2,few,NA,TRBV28,CASSPMDLGPYSNYGYTF,TGTGCCAGCAGTCCAATGGACCTAGGCCCATATTCTAACTATGGCTACACCTTC
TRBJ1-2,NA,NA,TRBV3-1,CASSQEVRVGGYTF,TGTGCCAGCAGCCAAGAAGTCCGGGTGGGTGGCTACACCTTC
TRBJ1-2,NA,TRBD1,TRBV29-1,CSVGPAQGWFGYTF,TGCAGCGTTGGCCCCGCACAGGGGTGGTTTGGCTACACCTTC